The 22 T cell receptor beta chains below were found in one sample sequenced in a study of response to subunit inactivated influenza vaccine. TCRdb re-derived calls from the RT-PCR reads in MiXCR, one entry per CDR3 protein. This sample carries around 200,000 distinct CDR3 sequences, around a tenth of them seen once, and the ten largest clones take roughly 10%. The sample here was non-naive T cells sorted from PBMCs, taken on the day of vaccination. These receptors were collected from a man aged 50 to 59 who received an inactivated influenza vaccine.

This clonotype was counted ten times or more. V gene TRBV20-1 combines with J gene TRBJ2-3, with 8 bases lining up with TRBD2. This CDR3 has 15 amino acids. Germline values: CDR1 DFQATT, CDR2 SNEGSKA (reference sequence). V shed 4 bases, J shed 4 bases, and the junction held 10 bases outside the gene matches. The DNA for the CDR3 is TGCAGTGCTAAACCGGTTAGCGGGATCTCAGATACGCAGTATTTT. Translation gives CSAKPVSGISDTQYF.

The V gene is TRBV5-1, the J gene TRBJ2-7, with TRBD2 matching over 10 bases. The CDR3 spans 16 residues. Germline V gene data show CDR1 as SGHRS and CDR2 as YFSETQ. The V segment lost 7 bases and the J segment 7 bases; nucleotides outside the gene matches: 17. The CDR3 protein is CASQREGLAGADEQYF. CDR3 DNA sequence: TGCGCCAGCCAAAGAGAGGGTCTAGCGGGGGCTGATGAGCAGTACTTC.

The chain has TRBV12-3 or TRBV12-4 and TRBJ2-2; TRBD2 agrees at 8 bases. The ends lost 5 bases at V and 7 bases at J; junction bases unmatched: 6. CDR3 length: 14 residues. The CDR3 here is CASSQAGAGGELFF. The CDR3 DNA sequence: TGTGCCAGCAGTCAAGCGGGGGCCGGCGGGGAGCTGTTTTTT.

This clonotype occurred a few times. The V gene is TRBV7-9, the J gene TRBJ1-1, with TRBD1 as a possible D gene (5 bases). Germline V gives CDR1 SEHNR, CDR2 FQNEAQ (reference sequence). CDR3 length: 14 residues. The germline V and J ends were trimmed by 3 bases and 3 bases, with 11 bases remaining between them. The CDR3 protein is CASSFNSRDTEAFF. As DNA, the CDR3 is TGTGCCAGCAGCTTTAATTCCAGGGACACTGAAGCTTTCTTT. Combining the CDR3 with reference TRBV7-9 and TRBJ1-1 gives the whole variable domain DTGVSQNPRHKITKRGQNVTFRCDPISEHNRLYWYRQTLGQGPEFLTYFQNEAQLEKSRLLSDRFSAERPKGSFSTLEIQRTEQGDSAMYLCASSFNSRDTEAFFGQGTRLTVV.

The V gene is TRBV4-2, the J gene TRBJ2-2, with 10 bases matching TRBD1. The V and J ends lost 4 bases and 4 bases, in that order; junction bases with no gene match: 3. The germline gives CDR1 LGHNA, CDR2 YNFKEQ. This CDR3 has 15 residues. DNA for the CDR3: TGTGCCAGCAGCCTAGGGGACAGGGGCACCGGGGAGCTGTTTTTT. Amino acids: CASSLGDRGTGELFF.

In its sample, this clonotype was seen many times. V is TRBV5-1 and J is TRBJ2-2; D is unclear. Germline V gene data show CDR1 as SGHRS and CDR2 as YFSETQ. The CDR3 runs to 13 residues. The germline V and J ends were trimmed by 1 base and 5 bases, with 6 bases remaining between them. CDR3 in amino acids: CASSLLMTGELFF. CDR3 nucleotide sequence: TGCGCCAGCAGCTTGCTGATGACCGGGGAGCTGTTTTTT.

The chain joins TRBV20-1 to TRBJ1-1; TRBD1 aligns across 7 bases. Trimming cost V 6 bases and J 1 base; bases outside gene matches: 8. Germline V gives CDR1 DFQATT, CDR2 SNEGSKA (reference sequence). The CDR3 runs to 14 residues. CDR3 residues: CSADQGVWNTEAFF. CDR3 DNA: TGCAGTGCAGATCAGGGGGTGTGGAACACTGAAGCTTTCTTT.

This clonotype turned up a few times. V and J are TRBV20-1 and TRBJ2-3; D uncertain. V lost 0 bases and J 0 bases, leaving 10 bases between the germline ends. This CDR3 region has 15 residues. Germline V CDR1 and CDR2: DFQATT, SNEGSKA (reference sequence). Here the CDR3 reads CSAREAVGSTDTQYF. The CDR3, as DNA: TGCAGTGCTAGAGAAGCAGTGGGGAGCACAGATACGCAGTATTTT.

In this sample, this clonotype turned up many times. This rearrangement joins TRBV4-3 to TRBJ2-7, with 7 bases aligning to TRBD1. The trim removed 1 base at V and 6 bases at J, leaving 12 bases unmatched. The CDR3 is 16 residues long. CDR1 is LGHNA, CDR2 YSLEER, per germline. CDR3 DNA sequence: TGCGCCAGCAGCCAAGGGGTGGGACAGACGGTTCTCGAGCAGTACTTC. Translating it yields CASSQGVGQTVLEQYF.

This chain joins TRBV28 and TRBJ2-3; 10 bases are a match to TRBD2. Germline trimming cut 4 bases from V and 2 bases from J; bases unmatched to any gene: 12. Germline V gene data show CDR1 as MDHEN and CDR2 as SYDVKM. The CDR3 contains 18 residues. The CDR3, as DNA: TGTGCCAGCAGTTCTCCTGTATCTAGCGGGGGATTCACAGATACGCAGTATTTT. It specifies CASSSPVSSGGFTDTQYF. The variable domain in full, completed from reference TRBV28 and TRBJ2-3, reads DVKVTQSSRYLVKRTGEKVFLECVQDMDHENMFWYRQDPGLGLRLIYFSYDVKMKEKGDIPEGYSVSREKKERFSLILESASTNQTSMYLCASSSPVSSGGFTDTQYFGPGTRLTVL.

This clonotype was recorded many times. This chain connects TRBV6-1 to TRBJ2-3; tentatively, D is TRBD1 (6 bases). Germline V gene sequence: CDR1 MNHNS, CDR2 SASEGT. This CDR3 contains 15 residues. V shed 6 bases and J shed 4 bases, with 17 bases lying between them. Here the CDR3 reads CASRDPRGMADTQYF. The CDR3 coding sequence is TGTGCCAGCAGAGATCCCAGGGGCATGGCAGATACGCAGTATTTT.

This clonotype was seen just once. The V call is TRBV27, the J call TRBJ2-4; weak D call: TRBD2 (6 bases). The CDR3 extends over 16 amino acids. Germline-derived CDR1 and CDR2 are MNHEY and SMNVEV (reference sequence). Trimming removed 0 bases at V and 0 bases at J, with 9 bases between. In DNA form, the CDR3 reads TGTGCCAGCAGTTTATCGGGGGGATTAGCCAAAAACATTCAGTACTTC. Encoded protein: CASSLSGGLAKNIQYF.

The rearrangement joins TRBV15 to TRBJ2-7, with TRBD1 matching over 8 bases. This CDR3 has 16 residues. CDR1 and CDR2 from the germline V gene are LNHNV and YYDKDF (reference sequence). V lost 0 bases to trimming and J lost 0 bases; unmatched junction nucleotides: 4. The CDR3 here is CATSRDRGTGSYEQYF. CDR3 nucleotide sequence: TGTGCCACCAGCAGAGATCGGGGGACAGGCTCCTACGAGCAGTACTTC.

This clonotype came up a few times. This chain joins TRBV5-1 and TRBJ2-5; tentatively, D is TRBD2 (5 bases). The CDR3 sequence is 14 residues long. Trimming removed 4 bases at V and 0 bases at J, with 10 bases between. The germline CDR1 and CDR2 sequences are SGHRS and YFSETQ. The CDR3 DNA reads as TGCGCCAGCAGCAAGGACTGGCACCAAGAGACCCAGTACTTC. Protein: CASSKDWHQETQYF. The entire variable domain, with the rest obtained from reference TRBV5-1 and TRBJ2-5, is as follows: KAGVTQTPRYLIKTRGQQVTLSCSPISGHRSVSWYQQTPGQGLQFLFEYFSETQRNKGNFPGRFSGRQFSNSRSEMNVSTLELGDSALYLCASSKDWHQETQYFGPGTRLLVL.

This clonotype was detected many times. The genes are TRBV4-2 and TRBJ2-7; D might be TRBD1 (6 bases). The V end lost 3 bases, the J end lost 2 bases, and 14 bases lay between the germline ends. This CDR3 spans 15 amino acids. Germline V gene lookup returns CDR1 LGHNA and CDR2 YNFKEQ. The CDR3 reads CASSQLVGQAYEQYF. The CDR3 bases are TGTGCCAGCAGCCAGCTAGTGGGACAAGCCTACGAGCAGTACTTC.

A note on this clonotype: Possible read error: a much larger clone is one base away. This chain connects TRBV11-1 to TRBJ2-4, with TRBD1 matching 7 bases. The V gene end was trimmed by 4 bases and the J gene end by 0 bases; junction bases not matched to a gene: 12. The germline V gene encodes CDR1 SGHAT and CDR2 FQDESV (reference sequence). The CDR3 is made up of 18 amino acids. CDR3 nucleotides: TGTGCCAGCAGCTCAGTTAGGTGGGACAGCACAGCCAAAAACATTCAGTACTTC. This encodes CASSSVRWDSTAKNIQYF.

This clonotype was observed many times. The J gene is TRBJ1-1, the V gene TRBV5-1; tentatively, D is TRBD1 (5 bases). CDR3 size: 14 residues. Germline-derived CDR1 and CDR2 are SGHRS and YFSETQ. V was pared by 2 bases and J by 0 bases, with 8 bases between. CDR3 protein: CASSLSGMNTEAFF. CDR3 nucleotides: TGCGCCAGCAGCTTATCAGGGATGAACACTGAAGCTTTCTTT.

This clonotype was seen many times. This rearrangement joins TRBV6-2 or TRBV6-3 to TRBJ2-7; tentatively, D is TRBD2 (5 bases). CDR1 and CDR2 from the germline V gene are MNHEY and SVGEGT. Between the trimmed V and J ends, which lost 7 bases and 9 bases, there was a span of 16 bases. CDR3 length equals 12 residues. As DNA, the CDR3 is TGTGCCAGCACCCGGGATGTTCGTCGGCAGTACTTC. It codes for CASTRDVRRQYF.

The rearrangement links TRBV20-1 to TRBJ2-7; D might be TRBD2 (6 bases). The germline V gene has CDR1 DFQATT and CDR2 SNEGSKA (reference sequence). V was clipped by 0 bases and J by 3 bases, with 12 bases between them. The CDR3 runs to 14 residues. CDR3 nucleotide sequence: TGCAGTGCTAGAGATGTAGGAGGGATCTACGAGCAGTACTTC. It translates to CSARDVGGIYEQYF.

There are many counts of this clonotype. The chain joins TRBV5-1 to TRBJ2-7, with 10 bases aligning to TRBD2. J lost 3 bases, V lost 2 bases, and 5 bases had no gene match. Germline lookup yields CDR1 SGHRS and CDR2 YFSETQ. The CDR3 is 15 residues long. The CDR3: CASSLLAGRNYEQYF. CDR3 DNA: TGCGCCAGCAGCTTACTAGCGGGGCGAAACTACGAGCAGTACTTC.

This clonotype was seen a few times. The rearrangement joins TRBV6-1 to TRBJ2-7; 8 positions match TRBD2. The ends lost 7 bases at V and 6 bases at J; junction bases unmatched: 11. Germline loops: CDR1 MNHNS, CDR2 SASEGT. This CDR3 is 14 amino acids long. Written as DNA, the CDR3 is TGTGCCAGCACCGGGGGGGAGGGGGTCCTCGAGCAGTACTTC. It specifies CASTGGEGVLEQYF.

This rearrangement joins TRBV12-3 or TRBV12-4 to TRBJ2-3, with 8 bases matching TRBD1. Trimming took 5 bases from V and 3 from J; bases not matched to a gene: 4. The CDR3 runs to 14 residues. In DNA, the CDR3 is TGTGCCAGCAGTAAAACAGGGGGAACAGATACGCAGTATTTT. It codes for CASSKTGGTDTQYF.